Below are 12 T cell receptor beta chains sequenced from a single sample in a study of somatic mutations in cytotoxic T cells in rheumatoid arthritis. Sequencing used immunoSEQ multiplex PCR; TCRdb keeps in-frame clones, though not all of them. The repertoire includes more than 13,000 clones, approximately 70% of them detected once, and roughly 10% sits in the top ten. The sequencing sample was made of CD8+ T cells sorted from blood. The receptors here all came from an adult with rheumatoid arthritis.

V and J are TRBV5-6 and TRBJ1-4, with 8 bases matching TRBD1. V trimming: 4 bases; J trimming: 4 bases; junction bases outside the gene matches: 6. CDR1 is SGHDT, CDR2 YYEEEE, per germline. The CDR3 length is 15 residues. CDR3 bases: TGTGCCAGCAGCGATACAGGGGGGGTTAATGAAAAACTGTTTTTT. Its protein is CASSDTGGVNEKLFF.

This chain joins TRBV5-1 and TRBJ1-2; D is uncertain. Per the germline V gene, CDR1 is SGHRS and CDR2 is YFSETQ. This CDR3 is 12 amino acids long. Trimming cost V 0 bases and J 5 bases, with 5 bases left between them. The CDR3 bases are TGCGCCAGCAGCTTGGGTGTATATGGCTACACCTTC. Amino acids: CASSLGVYGYTF.

The genes are TRBV7-9 and TRBJ1-2, with D unresolved. CDR1 is SEHNR and CDR2 is FQNEAQ in the germline V gene (reference sequence). The CDR3 contains 13 residues. V lost 0 bases, J lost 6 bases, and 8 bases lay in between. The CDR3 bases are TGTGCCAGCAGCTTAGCAGGAGGCCATGGCTACACCTTC. Translating it yields CASSLAGGHGYTF.

This clone was picked up a small number of times. DNA of the CDR3: TGTGCCAGCCAACGAGTGGGCGAGCAGTACTTC. It codes for CASQRVGEQYF. The V gene is TRBV2, the J gene TRBJ2-7; D is unresolved. CDR3 length: 11 amino acids. Per germline, CDR1 SNHLY and CDR2 FYNNEI. V was cut by 8 bases and J by 6 bases, with 11 bases left in between.

The V and J genes are TRBV27 and TRBJ1-5, with 7 bases that match TRBD1. The V and J ends lost 8 bases and 10 bases, in that order; junction bases with no gene match: 14. CDR3 length: 14 residues. Looked up from germline, CDR1 is MNHEY and CDR2 is SMNVEV (reference sequence). CDR3 amino acids: CASCLTGNGAPQHF. The CDR3, as DNA: TGTGCCAGCTGCCTGACAGGGAACGGTGCTCCCCAGCATTTT.

The chain uses TRBV13 and TRBJ1-4, with no clear D. Germline V gives CDR1 PRHDT, CDR2 FYEKMQ (reference sequence). The ends were cut back, 3 bases at V and 8 bases at J, with 4 bases in the middle. The CDR3 is 11 residues long. CDR3 DNA sequence: TGTGCCAGCAGCTTTCAAGAAAAACTGTTTTTT. As protein: CASSFQEKLFF.

The chain combines TRBV29-1 with TRBJ2-7; D might be TRBD1 (6 bases). This CDR3 contains 15 residues. From germline, CDR1 is SQVTM and CDR2 ANQGSEA. V was shortened by 0 bases and J by 4 bases, with 16 bases between the two germline ends. The CDR3 spells CSVEDRRQGHYEQYF. The CDR3 DNA reads TGCAGCGTTGAAGACCGTAGGCAGGGACATTACGAGCAGTACTTC.

The chain joins TRBV7-3 to TRBJ2-1; 11 nucleotides match TRBD1. Losses at the gene ends were 2 bases for V and 6 bases for J; bases not matched to a gene: 3. Germline V gene sequence: CDR1 SGHTA, CDR2 FQGTGA. The CDR3 has 15 amino acids. This chain's CDR3 is CASSLGQGAFNEQFF. The CDR3 DNA follows: TGTGCCAGCAGCTTAGGACAGGGGGCGTTCAATGAGCAGTTCTTC.

The rearrangement uses TRBV9 and TRBJ2-3; no definite D call. The CDR3 is 15 amino acids. CDR1 and CDR2 from the germline V gene are SGDLS and YYNGEE. V was trimmed by 4 bases and J by 2 bases, leaving 14 bases between them. This CDR3 reads CASSRYDLLTDTQYF. In DNA, the CDR3 is TGTGCCAGCAGCCGGTACGATCTCCTCACAGATACGCAGTATTTT.

The chain joins TRBV4-3 to TRBJ2-3; 8 bases are a match to TRBD2. CDR1 and CDR2 (germline): LGHNA, YSLEER. Trimming removed 0 bases from V and 8 bases from J; junction bases left unmatched: 13. This CDR3 spans 17 amino acids. CDR3 DNA: TGCGCCAGCAGCCAAGATCTCTACGGGGGGGGACCCTTTACGCAGTATTTT. Translated: CASSQDLYGGGPFTQYF.

By share of the sample, this clone is medium-sized (0.01 to 0.1%). The chain uses TRBV7-5 and TRBJ1-5. TRBV7-5 is a pseudogene. This CDR3 has 17 residues. The CDR3 DNA sequence: TGTGTCAGAAGCCAATTCACCCCCATCTACAGCAATCAGCCCCAGCATTTT. It encodes CVRSQFTPIYSNQPQHF.

V is TRBV15 and J is TRBJ2-5, with TRBD1 matching over 10 bases. The V segment lost 0 bases and the J segment 5 bases; nucleotides outside the gene matches: 3. The CDR3 covers 15 residues. Germline V gene data show CDR1 as LNHNV and CDR2 as YYDKDF (reference sequence). CDR3 loop: CATSRDLGQGETQYF. CDR3 sequence (DNA): TGTGCCACCAGCAGAGATTTGGGACAGGGGGAGACCCAGTACTTC.